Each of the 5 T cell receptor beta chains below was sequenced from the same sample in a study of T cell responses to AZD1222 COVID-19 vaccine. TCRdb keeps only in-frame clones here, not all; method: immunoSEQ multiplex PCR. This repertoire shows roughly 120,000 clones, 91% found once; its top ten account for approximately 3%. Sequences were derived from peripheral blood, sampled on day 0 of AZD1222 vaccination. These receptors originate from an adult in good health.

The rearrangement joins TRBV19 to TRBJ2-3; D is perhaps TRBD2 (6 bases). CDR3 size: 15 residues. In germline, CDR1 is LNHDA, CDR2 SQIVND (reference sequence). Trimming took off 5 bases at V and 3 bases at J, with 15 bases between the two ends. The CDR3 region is CASSPRGNPTDTQYF. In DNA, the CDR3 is TGTGCCAGTAGTCCCCGGGGGAATCCGACAGATACGCAGTATTTT.

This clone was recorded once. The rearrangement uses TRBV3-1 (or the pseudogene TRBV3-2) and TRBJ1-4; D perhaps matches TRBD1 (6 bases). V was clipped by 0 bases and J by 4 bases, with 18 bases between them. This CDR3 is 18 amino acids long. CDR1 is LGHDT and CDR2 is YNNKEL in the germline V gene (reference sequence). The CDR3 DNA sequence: TGTGCCAGCAGCCAAGATTGGGGGCCCGCCAACCTTAATGAAAAACTGTTTTTT. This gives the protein CASSQDWGPANLNEKLFF.

The CDR3 region is CASSFGGAYGYTF. The CDR3 bases are TGTGCCAGCAGTTTTGGGGGTGCCTATGGCTACACCTTC. The V gene is TRBV7-2, the J gene TRBJ1-2; tentatively, D is TRBD1 (5 bases). Germline CDR1 is SGHTA and CDR2 is FQGNSA. Trimming pared 6 bases from V and 4 bases from J, leaving 12 bases between. The CDR3 is 13 amino acids.

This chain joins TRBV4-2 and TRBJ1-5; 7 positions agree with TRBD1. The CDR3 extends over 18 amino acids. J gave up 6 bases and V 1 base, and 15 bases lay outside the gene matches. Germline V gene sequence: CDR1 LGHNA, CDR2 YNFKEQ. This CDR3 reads CASSQVGRTGDKGQPQHF. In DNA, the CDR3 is TGTGCCAGCAGCCAAGTGGGGAGAACAGGGGACAAGGGTCAGCCCCAGCATTTT.

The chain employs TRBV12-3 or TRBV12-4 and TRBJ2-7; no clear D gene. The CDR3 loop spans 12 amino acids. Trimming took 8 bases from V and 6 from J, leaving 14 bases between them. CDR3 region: CASGSFSVEQYF. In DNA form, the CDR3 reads TGTGCCAGCGGTAGCTTCTCCGTCGAGCAGTACTTC.